A single sample gave rise to the 30 T cell receptor beta chains below, sequenced in a study of T cell responses to AZD1222 COVID-19 vaccine. Libraries were prepared by immunoSEQ multiplex PCR; TCRdb keeps only in-frame clonotypes and omits some of them. This sample carries about 180,000 clones, 80% to 95% of them seen once, and the ten largest clones take approximately 1.8%. The material was peripheral blood, obtained 28 days after the second AZD1222 dose. The receptor source for this set is an adult who received the AZD1222 COVID-19 vaccine.

The J gene is TRBJ1-6, the V gene TRBV19, with a possible D match to TRBD1 (5 bases). Deletions cut 3 bases from V and 4 bases from J, with 7 bases between. The CDR3 runs 14 residues. Looked up from germline, CDR1 is LNHDA and CDR2 is SQIVND (reference sequence). The CDR3 is CASSMTDYNSPLHF. CDR3 coding DNA: TGTGCCAGTAGTATGACAGATTATAATTCACCCCTCCACTTT.

The table lists this clone with a count of one. The V call is TRBV19, the J call TRBJ2-6; D possibly corresponds to TRBD2 (5 bases). V was pared by 1 base and J by 0 bases, with 13 bases between. The CDR3 is 18 amino acids. CDR1 and CDR2 (germline): LNHDA, SQIVND (reference sequence). The CDR3 protein is CASSIGDRGSSGANVLTF. The CDR3 DNA is TGTGCCAGTAGTATAGGGGATCGGGGAAGCTCTGGGGCCAACGTCCTGACTTTC.

The V gene is TRBV28, the J gene TRBJ2-3; the match to TRBD2 covers 11 bases. The germline V gene has CDR1 MDHEN and CDR2 SYDVKM. J was trimmed by 1 base and V by 6 bases; bases with no gene match: 6. The CDR3 runs 16 residues. The CDR3 is CASSRRLAGRTDTQYF. In DNA form, the CDR3 reads TGTGCCAGCAGCCGACGACTAGCGGGACGCACAGATACGCAGTATTTT.

The chain carries TRBV6-5 and TRBJ2-5; D ambiguous. The CDR3 runs 14 residues. The germline V gene has CDR1 MNHEY and CDR2 SVGAGI. V dropped 6 bases and J dropped 7 bases, with 18 bases sitting between them. In nucleotides, the CDR3 is TGTGCCAGCAGAAAAGAAGGGTACTTGGCGACCCAGTACTTC. It yields the protein CASRKEGYLATQYF.

This clone was seen a handful of times. The J gene is TRBJ2-1, the V gene TRBV5-8; TRBD2 aligns across 11 bases. Germline lookup yields CDR1 SGHTS and CDR2 YDEGEE. This CDR3 is 17 amino acids long. J gave up 4 bases and V 4 bases, and 10 bases lay outside the gene matches. CDR3 loop: CASSKGLADGWYNEQFF. In DNA, the CDR3 is TGTGCCAGCAGCAAGGGACTAGCGGACGGATGGTACAATGAGCAGTTCTTC.

V is TRBV7-2 and J is TRBJ1-3; D is perhaps TRBD1 (5 bases). The CDR3 consists of 15 residues. The germline V gene encodes CDR1 SGHTA and CDR2 FQGNSA. V lost 3 bases, J lost 0 bases, and 9 bases lay in between. CDR3 sequence (DNA): TGTGCCAGCAGCTTGGGACGGACCTCTGGAAACACCATATATTTT. It is translated as CASSLGRTSGNTIYF.

V usage is TRBV18 and J usage is TRBJ1-6; D is ambiguous. V gave up 0 bases and J gave up 7 bases, with 10 bases separating them. Germline V gives CDR1 KGHSH, CDR2 LQKENI. This CDR3 is built from 15 residues. The CDR3 protein is CASSPPGLGNSPLHF. The CDR3 DNA reads TGTGCCAGCTCACCACCAGGACTCGGCAATTCACCCCTCCACTTT.

The rearrangement links TRBV4-1 to TRBJ2-7, with D unresolved. The V gene's germline CDR1 is MGHRA and CDR2 YSYEKL. V was shortened by 1 base and J by 4 bases, with 8 bases between the two germline ends. The length of the CDR3 is 13 residues. CDR3 amino acids: CASSQAVAYEQYF. CDR3 DNA: TGCGCCAGCAGCCAAGCGGTTGCTTACGAGCAGTACTTC.

The chain employs TRBV15 and TRBJ2-1; 10 bases are a match to TRBD2. This CDR3 is built from 17 residues. Germline CDR1 is LNHNV and CDR2 is YYDKDF (reference sequence). With 0 bases clipped from V and 3 bases from J, the junction kept 5 bases outside the gene matches. DNA of the CDR3: TGTGCCACCAGCAGAGATTTGGCTAGCGGGAGCTACAATGAGCAGTTCTTC. Its protein is CATSRDLASGSYNEQFF. The full variable domain, in which reference TRBV15 and TRBJ2-1 provide the parts outside the CDR3, is DAMVIQNPRYQVTQFGKPVTLSCSQTLNHNVMYWYQQKSSQAPKLLFHYYDKDFNNEADTPDNFQSRRPNTSFCFLDIRSPGLGDTAMYLCATSRDLASGSYNEQFFGPGTRLTVL.

The rearrangement uses TRBV19 and TRBJ2-3, with a tentative D call TRBD2 (6 bases). Trimming took off 2 bases at V and 3 bases at J, with 15 bases between the two ends. The CDR3 loop spans 16 amino acids. Per germline, CDR1 LNHDA and CDR2 SQIVND (reference sequence). CDR3 in amino acids: CASSIRAGIGTDTQYF. CDR3 nucleotide sequence: TGTGCCAGTAGTATAAGGGCGGGGATAGGGACAGATACGCAGTATTTT.

The rearrangement links TRBV4-1 to TRBJ1-5; weak D call: TRBD1 (6 bases). Trimming left V 3 bases short and J 2 bases short, with 11 bases between. This CDR3 spans 15 amino acids. Per the germline V gene, CDR1 is MGHRA and CDR2 is YSYEKL. The CDR3 DNA reads TGCGCCAGCAGCCACTCAGGGGTGGGCAATCAGCCCCAGCATTTT. This codes for CASSHSGVGNQPQHF.

The chain recombines TRBV7-9 with TRBJ1-4; D remains unclear. There are 15 residues in the CDR3. CDR1 and CDR2 (germline): SEHNR, FQNEAQ (reference sequence). The germline V and J ends were trimmed by 3 bases and 1 base, with 9 bases remaining between them. As DNA, the CDR3 is TGTGCCAGCAGCTTGGAGGGCCTAACTAATGAAAAACTGTTTTTT. It yields the protein CASSLEGLTNEKLFF.

The rearrangement links TRBV19 to TRBJ2-7; D may match TRBD1 or TRBD2 (6 bases each). The CDR3 spans 15 residues. The V gene lost 1 base and the J gene lost 0 bases, with 10 bases spanning the gap. Germline CDR1 reads LNHDA; CDR2 reads SQIVND (reference sequence). CDR3 residues: CASSIGGANSYEQYF. The CDR3 nucleotides read TGTGCCAGTAGTATAGGGGGGGCCAACTCCTACGAGCAGTACTTC.

This chain links TRBV3-1 (or the pseudogene TRBV3-2) with TRBJ1-3; D remains unclear. V was clipped by 7 bases and J by 0 bases, with 10 bases between them. The germline V gene has CDR1 LGHDT and CDR2 YNNKEL (reference sequence). This CDR3 comprises 14 residues. CDR3 sequence reads: CASKDHGSGNTIYF. CDR3 bases: TGTGCCAGCAAGGACCACGGCTCTGGAAACACCATATATTTT.

The rearrangement uses TRBV12-3 or TRBV12-4 and TRBJ1-3; D is unresolved. Trimming left V 5 bases short and J 0 bases short, with 5 bases between. The CDR3 loop spans 13 amino acids. The CDR3: CASSPSSGNTIYF. CDR3 sequence (DNA): TGTGCCAGCAGTCCCAGCTCTGGAAACACCATATATTTT.

The V call is TRBV4-3, the J call TRBJ2-7; a possible D gene is TRBD2 (5 bases). The CDR3 totals 14 residues. V lost 5 bases, J lost 2 bases, and 13 bases lay in between. Germline lookup yields CDR1 LGHNA and CDR2 YSLEER. The CDR3 DNA reads TGCGCCAGCAGCATCAACCTGGGAGCCTACGAGCAGTACTTC. The encoded protein is CASSINLGAYEQYF.

The gene calls are TRBV4-1 and TRBJ1-6; D perhaps matches TRBD1 (5 bases). The CDR3 sequence is 15 residues long. Germline CDR1 reads MGHRA; CDR2 reads YSYEKL. The ends were cut back, 4 bases at V and 8 bases at J, with 15 bases in the middle. The DNA for the CDR3 is TGCGCCAGCAGCCCACCGGGACGGGTGGATTCACCCCTCCACTTT. Translated, it gives CASSPPGRVDSPLHF.

This chain joins TRBV2 and TRBJ2-2; D possibly corresponds to TRBD2 (5 bases). The V gene lost 6 bases and the J gene lost 6 bases, with 11 bases spanning the gap. Germline CDR1 reads SNHLY; CDR2 reads FYNNEI. The CDR3 totals 13 residues. This CDR3 reads CASRGAGAGELFF. In nucleotides, the CDR3 is TGTGCCAGCAGGGGAGCAGGCGCCGGGGAGCTGTTTTTT.

The CDR3 protein is CASSLGGPGEQFF. The CDR3 DNA reads as TGTGCCAGTAGTCTGGGGGGCCCGGGTGAGCAGTTCTTC. The gene calls are TRBV19 and TRBJ2-1; tentatively, D is TRBD1 or TRBD2 (6 bases each). With 5 bases removed from V and 9 bases from J, the gap between germline ends came to 14 bases. This CDR3 is built from 13 residues. Germline assignment: CDR1 LNHDA and CDR2 SQIVND (reference sequence).

The chain has TRBV5-1 and TRBJ2-7; 10 nucleotides match TRBD2. V gave up 4 bases and J gave up 0 bases; unmatched junction bases: 4. CDR3 length equals 15 residues. Germline V lookup: CDR1 SGHRS, CDR2 YFSETQ. The CDR3 region is CASSPSGRDSYEQYF. The CDR3 DNA reads as TGCGCCAGCAGCCCGAGCGGGAGGGACTCCTACGAGCAGTACTTC. The full variable domain, in which reference TRBV5-1 and TRBJ2-7 provide the parts outside the CDR3, is KAGVTQTPRYLIKTRGQQVTLSCSPISGHRSVSWYQQTPGQGLQFLFEYFSETQRNKGNFPGRFSGRQFSNSRSEMNVSTLELGDSALYLCASSPSGRDSYEQYFGPGTRLTVT.

V and J are TRBV7-9 and TRBJ2-5; 11 nucleotides align to TRBD2. In germline, CDR1 is SEHNR, CDR2 FQNEAQ (reference sequence). V lost 7 bases, J lost 7 bases, and 5 bases stayed unmatched. The CDR3 covers 13 residues. Here the CDR3 reads CASNLGTSGTQYF. The CDR3, as DNA: TGTGCCAGCAACCTCGGGACTAGCGGGACCCAGTACTTC.

This clone was seen just once. Other DNA sequences from this sample encode an identical CDR3 as well. The chain links TRBV18 to TRBJ2-7; D is possibly TRBD1 (5 bases). The ends were cut back, 4 bases at V and 2 bases at J, with 9 bases in the middle. The CDR3 spans 13 residues. Germline-derived CDR1 and CDR2 are KGHSH and LQKENI. The CDR3 DNA is TGTGCCAGCTCACGAGACAGTGCCTACGAGCAGTACTTC. Amino acid sequence: CASSRDSAYEQYF. Supplemented by reference TRBV18 and TRBJ2-7, the full variable domain reads NAGVMQNPRHLVRRRGQEARLRCSPMKGHSHVYWYRQLPEEGLKFMVYLQKENIIDESGMPKERFSAEFPKEGPSILRIQQVVRGDSAAYFCASSRDSAYEQYFGPGTRLTVT.

The chain recombines TRBV29-1 with TRBJ1-2, with a possible D match to TRBD1 (5 bases). The CDR3 has 12 amino acids. Germline CDR1 reads SQVTM; CDR2 reads ANQGSEA. The V end was cut by 4 bases, the J end by 4 bases, with 10 bases between. The CDR3 bases are TGCAGCGTTGTGCAAGGGACCTATGGCTACACCTTC. Translation: CSVVQGTYGYTF.

The CDR3 coding sequence is TGTGCCAGCAGACTTGGACAGGACGGTGCCACGCAGTATTTT. This translates into CASRLGQDGATQYF. The chain combines TRBV6-6 with TRBJ2-3; 7 positions match TRBD1. The CDR3 sequence is 14 residues long. Germline V gene data show CDR1 as MNHNY and CDR2 as SVGAGI (reference sequence). V dropped 6 bases and J dropped 9; count of bases not matched to a gene: 12.

The chain uses TRBV12-3 or TRBV12-4 and TRBJ2-7; D gene uncertain. This CDR3 spans 12 amino acids. With 6 bases removed from V and 6 bases from J, the gap between germline ends came to 12 bases. CDR3 bases: TGTGCCAGCAGCACACAGACCGCCGAGCAGTACTTC. It translates to CASSTQTAEQYF.

This clone was counted once. Here the CDR3 reads CASSHRRGTGELFF. The CDR3 nucleotides are TGTGCCAGCAGCCACCGCAGGGGGACCGGGGAGCTGTTTTTT. The chain employs TRBV3-1 (or the pseudogene TRBV3-2) and TRBJ2-2; the match to TRBD1 covers 7 bases. The CDR3 is 14 residues long. Germline V gene sequence: CDR1 LGHDT, CDR2 YNNKEL (reference sequence). The trim removed 3 bases at V and 5 bases at J, leaving 3 bases unmatched.

J is TRBJ2-7 and V is TRBV6-2 or TRBV6-3; a possible D gene is TRBD1 (6 bases). Germline V gives CDR1 MNHEY, CDR2 SVGEGT. The CDR3 runs to 15 residues. The V end was cut by 4 bases, the J end by 4 bases, with 17 bases between. This CDR3 is CASSSPSTGNYEQYF. The CDR3, as DNA: TGTGCCAGCAGTTCCCCCTCGACAGGAAATTACGAGCAGTACTTC.

This sequence joins TRBV29-1 and TRBJ1-5; D unclear. The V end was cut by 6 bases, the J end by 7 bases, with 13 bases between. The germline gives CDR1 SQVTM, CDR2 ANQGSEA. The CDR3 sequence is 12 residues long. The CDR3 DNA is TGCAGCGTGCGCTCTTTTGGACAGCCCCAGCATTTT. As protein: CSVRSFGQPQHF.

This chain joins TRBV12-5 and TRBJ2-1; 13 positions agree with TRBD2. Germline V gene sequence: CDR1 LGHNT, CDR2 FRNRAP. This CDR3 comprises 18 residues. V dropped 2 bases and J dropped 7; count of bases not matched to a gene: 11. The CDR3 nucleotides are TGTGCTAGTGGTTTGTACCGAAAACTAGCGGGAGGGCCAAATGAGCAGTTCTTC. This sequence encodes CASGLYRKLAGGPNEQFF.

The CDR3 DNA reads TGTGCCAGCAGCTTGCCGTCCTCAAATGAGCAGTTCTTC. Amino acids: CASSLPSSNEQFF. The chain carries TRBV7-3 and TRBJ2-1; D remains ambiguous. The CDR3 has 13 amino acids. CDR1 SGHTA and CDR2 FQGTGA come from the germline V gene. V was shortened by 3 bases and J by 7 bases, with 10 bases between the two germline ends. Looking up the rest from reference TRBV7-3 and TRBJ2-1 gives the full variable domain: GAGVSQTPSNKVTEKGKYVELRCDPISGHTALYWYRQSLGQGPEFLIYFQGTGAADDSGLPNDRFFAVRPEGSVSTLKIQRTERGDSAVYLCASSLPSSNEQFFGPGTRLTVL.